This T cell receptor (beta chain) was recovered during a study of blood T cell repertoires in COVID-19. On the study more broadly: Acute-phase and convalescent COVID-19 samples originated in the United States, Italy and Spain. T cells, B-cell-depleted T cells, or PBMCs supplied cDNA or gDNA.

CDR3 length: 17 amino acids. V shed 6 bases and J shed 10 bases, with 29 bases lying between them. In germline, CDR1 is MNHEY, CDR2 SVGEGT. As originally analysed: Reference gene primer amplification gave nucleated cell count estimates. TCRdb's copy holds only in-frame clones and misses some; the assay was immunoSEQ multiplex PCR. V and J calls and clone size are given by that table; D and trimming were obtained from the DNA. This sample has roughly 250,000 clones, with roughly 90% found just once. This receptor was identified in a woman between 40 and 55 years old who had recovered from COVID-19. Sequencing was done on a sample of peripheral blood. This chain uses TRBV6-2 or TRBV6-3 with TRBJ2-3; D possibly corresponds to TRBD2 (7 bases). CDR3 nucleotide sequence: TGTGCCAGCAGCCCACCCGAGGGGAGGGGGAGGACACCTCCGCAGTATTTT. It yields the protein CASSPPEGRGRTPPQYF.